This is a list of T cell receptor beta chains from one sample in a study of blood T cells in healthy people across ages. MiXCR, run by TCRdb on the 5' RACE reads, gives a single entry per CDR3 protein. In the table there are 600,000 to 650,000 distinct CDR3 sequences, roughly 50% of which are singletons. Sequencing was done on a sample of blood. These receptors were taken from a man aged 60-69 years in good health. The CDR3 runs from the conserved cysteine through the conserved F or W. A D gene is named only where the DNA matches it firmly. Size tells how often a clone was seen (once, few, many) or the class of an expanded clone, and some rows leave it out.

clone size: many; J gene: TRBJ2-1; V gene: TRBV7-6; D gene: TRBD2; CDR3 DNA: TGTGCCAGCAGCTCCAGCGGGGACTACAATGAGCAGTTCTTC; CDR3 protein: CASSSSGDYNEQFF
clone size: .; J gene: TRBJ2-4; V gene: TRBV20-1; D gene: TRBD1; CDR3 DNA: TGCAGTGCCCGGACAGGGGGAACCAAAAACATTCAGTACTTC; CDR3 protein: CSARTGGTKNIQYF
clone size: .; J gene: TRBJ2-1; V gene: TRBV12-3/TRBV12-4; D gene: TRBD2; CDR3 DNA: TGTGCCAGCAGTTCCAGCCCGGGACTAGCGGGGGAACCATACAATGAGCAGTTCTTC; CDR3 protein: CASSSSPGLAGEPYNEQFF
clone size: .; J gene: TRBJ1-2; V gene: TRBV7-2; D gene: .; CDR3 DNA: TGTGCCAGCAGCTCTGACGGGGCCACCTATGGCTACACCTTC; CDR3 protein: CASSSDGATYGYTF
clone size: .; J gene: TRBJ2-5; V gene: TRBV6-6; D gene: TRBD1; CDR3 DNA: TGTGCCAGCACTGGGGGACAGGGGGCATCTATACCAGAGACCCAGTACTTC; CDR3 protein: CASTGGQGASIPETQYF
clone size: .; J gene: TRBJ2-2; V gene: TRBV5-1; D gene: .; CDR3 DNA: TGCGCCAGCAGTACCGGGGAGCTGTTTTTT; CDR3 protein: CASSTGELFF
clone size: .; J gene: TRBJ1-2; V gene: TRBV3-1; D gene: .; CDR3 DNA: TGTGCCAGCAGCCAAGCGGACCGACACTATGGCTACACCTTC; CDR3 protein: CASSQADRHYGYTF
clone size: .; J gene: TRBJ2-5; V gene: TRBV28; D gene: .; CDR3 DNA: TGTGCCAGCAGGCGAGGCCTAGGGGCGGAGACCCAGTACTTC; CDR3 protein: CASRRGLGAETQYF
clone size: .; J gene: TRBJ2-5; V gene: TRBV20-1; D gene: TRBD1; CDR3 DNA: TGCAGTGCCGTCGAGGGACAGAAGCACCAAGAGACCCAGTACTTC; CDR3 protein: CSAVEGQKHQETQYF
clone size: .; J gene: TRBJ2-1; V gene: TRBV11-2; D gene: TRBD2; CDR3 DNA: TGTGCCAGCAGCCGAGGGACTAGCGGGGTTATTTACAATGAGCAGTTCTTC; CDR3 protein: CASSRGTSGVIYNEQFF
clone size: .; J gene: TRBJ2-3; V gene: TRBV29-1; D gene: .; CDR3 DNA: TGCAGCGTTGAAAGCCTAGCAACAGATACGCAGTATTTT; CDR3 protein: CSVESLATDTQYF
clone size: .; J gene: TRBJ2-7; V gene: TRBV20-1; D gene: TRBD1; CDR3 DNA: TGCAGTACTAGAGGACCCAGGGGGCGGGAGCAGTACTTC; CDR3 protein: CSTRGPRGREQYF
clone size: .; J gene: TRBJ2-5; V gene: TRBV20-1; D gene: TRBD1; CDR3 DNA: TGCAGTGCTTATGGACAGGGGGCGGGCAGCGCCCAAGAGACCCAGTACTTC; CDR3 protein: CSAYGQGAGSAQETQYF
clone size: few; J gene: TRBJ2-7; V gene: TRBV12-3/TRBV12-4; D gene: .; CDR3 DNA: TGTGCCAGCAGTTTAATGGGCATGACCGGGGACGAGCAGTACTTC; CDR3 protein: CASSLMGMTGDEQYF
clone size: .; J gene: TRBJ2-1; V gene: TRBV7-9; D gene: TRBD2; CDR3 DNA: TGTGCCAGCAGCTTAGCGATAGCGGGGAACCACAATGAGCAGTTCTTC; CDR3 protein: CASSLAIAGNHNEQFF
clone size: .; J gene: TRBJ1-2; V gene: TRBV12-3/TRBV12-4; D gene: .; CDR3 DNA: TGTGCCAGCAGGGCCAACACCGACTATGGCTACACCTTC; CDR3 protein: CASRANTDYGYTF
clone size: .; J gene: TRBJ2-5; V gene: TRBV6-6; D gene: .; CDR3 DNA: TGTGCCAGCAGGATGGACGTTGGAGAGACCCAGTACTTC; CDR3 protein: CASRMDVGETQYF
clone size: .; J gene: TRBJ2-3; V gene: TRBV5-1; D gene: .; CDR3 DNA: TGCGCCAGCAGCCCGGAATCTAGCACAGATACGCAGTATTTT; CDR3 protein: CASSPESSTDTQYF
clone size: .; J gene: TRBJ2-4; V gene: TRBV20-1; D gene: .; CDR3 DNA: TGCAGTGCTAGGTCCTTGGACAAGGTTGAAAACATTCAGTACTTC; CDR3 protein: CSARSLDKVENIQYF
clone size: many; J gene: TRBJ2-1; V gene: TRBV4-2; D gene: TRBD2; CDR3 DNA: TGTGCCAGCAGCCAAGATGGAGCGGGGGGCGGCAATGAGCAGTTCTTC; CDR3 protein: CASSQDGAGGGNEQFF
clone size: .; J gene: TRBJ2-4; V gene: TRBV3-1; D gene: TRBD1; CDR3 DNA: TGTGCCAGCAGCCAAGCCTTTATACCGGGACAGGGAAACATTCAGTACTTC; CDR3 protein: CASSQAFIPGQGNIQYF
clone size: .; J gene: TRBJ2-5; V gene: TRBV12-3/TRBV12-4; D gene: .; CDR3 DNA: TGTGCCAGCAGCTCAGGACAGCGGCGGCAAGAGACCCAGTACTTC; CDR3 protein: CASSSGQRRQETQYF
clone size: .; J gene: TRBJ2-3; V gene: TRBV14; D gene: .; CDR3 DNA: TGTGCCAGCAGCCAAGTTGTTCCAGATACGCAGTATTTT; CDR3 protein: CASSQVVPDTQYF
clone size: few; J gene: TRBJ2-1; V gene: TRBV6-2/TRBV6-3; D gene: .; CDR3 DNA: TGTGCCAGCAGCTCCGGGACTGAGCAGTTCTTC; CDR3 protein: CASSSGTEQFF
clone size: .; J gene: TRBJ2-3; V gene: TRBV12-3/TRBV12-4; D gene: .; CDR3 DNA: TGTGCCAGCAGTTTCCCTTCAAAAGATACGCAGTATTTT; CDR3 protein: CASSFPSKDTQYF
clone size: once; J gene: TRBJ2-3; V gene: TRBV20-1; D gene: .; CDR3 DNA: TGCAGTGCCCGGACCCCGAGTAAAGATACGCAGTATTTT; CDR3 protein: CSARTPSKDTQYF
clone size: .; J gene: TRBJ2-7; V gene: TRBV6-5; D gene: .; CDR3 DNA: TGTGCCAGCAGTTCCCCTTTTCAGGGAGTCAACGAGCAGTACTTC; CDR3 protein: CASSSPFQGVNEQYF
clone size: .; J gene: TRBJ1-2; V gene: TRBV20-1; D gene: .; CDR3 DNA: TGCAGTGCCGTCAAGAACTCTAACTATGGCTACACCTTC; CDR3 protein: CSAVKNSNYGYTF
clone size: many; J gene: TRBJ2-5; V gene: TRBV20-1; D gene: TRBD1; CDR3 DNA: TGCAGTGCCCCAGGACAGGCCCAGTTTGAGACCCAGTACTTC; CDR3 protein: CSAPGQAQFETQYF
clone size: .; J gene: TRBJ2-7; V gene: TRBV5-5; D gene: TRBD1; CDR3 DNA: TGTGCCAGCAGGTTCAACAGACAGGGCCCCTACAATGAGCAGTACTTC; CDR3 protein: CASRFNRQGPYNEQYF
clone size: .; J gene: TRBJ2-3; V gene: TRBV5-1; D gene: .; CDR3 DNA: TGCGCCAGCAGCTTGGGCCCCGGGGGGCGCGCAGATACGCAGTATTTT; CDR3 protein: CASSLGPGGRADTQYF
clone size: .; J gene: TRBJ2-5; V gene: TRBV27; D gene: .; CDR3 DNA: TGTGCCAGCAGATCCGTAAGGGAGTACTTC; CDR3 protein: CASRSVREYF
clone size: once; J gene: TRBJ1-4; V gene: TRBV7-2; D gene: TRBD1; CDR3 DNA: TGTGCCAGCAGCCTCACACTCTCGGACAGGGGTAGAGGAAAACTGTTTTTT; CDR3 protein: CASSLTLSDRGRGKLFF
clone size: .; J gene: TRBJ2-1; V gene: TRBV2; D gene: TRBD1; CDR3 DNA: TGTGCCAGCAGTGAAGCGGGACAGGGCCAGCAGTTCTTC; CDR3 protein: CASSEAGQGQQFF
clone size: few; J gene: TRBJ2-7; V gene: TRBV5-1; D gene: TRBD2; CDR3 DNA: TGCGCCAGCAGCCCGATAACGGGACTAGCAGCCTACGAGCAGTACTTC; CDR3 protein: CASSPITGLAAYEQYF
clone size: .; J gene: TRBJ2-1; V gene: TRBV5-5; D gene: .; CDR3 DNA: TGTGCCAGCAGCTTGGGCGGGGCCCACAATGAGCAGTTCTTC; CDR3 protein: CASSLGGAHNEQFF
clone size: .; J gene: TRBJ2-7; V gene: TRBV12-3/TRBV12-4; D gene: TRBD2; CDR3 DNA: TGTGCCAGCAGCCGAGTACGGGGGGACGAGCAGTACTTC; CDR3 protein: CASSRVRGDEQYF
clone size: many; J gene: TRBJ2-5; V gene: TRBV10-3; D gene: TRBD1; CDR3 DNA: TGTGCCATCAGTGAGCCCGCCGGACAGGACCAAGAGACCCAGTACTTC; CDR3 protein: CAISEPAGQDQETQYF
clone size: few; J gene: TRBJ2-3; V gene: TRBV11-1; D gene: .; CDR3 DNA: TGTGCCAGCAGACCACCGGGAGAGGATACGCAGTATTTT; CDR3 protein: CASRPPGEDTQYF
clone size: once; J gene: TRBJ2-1; V gene: TRBV29-1; D gene: TRBD1; CDR3 DNA: TGCAGCGTTGTGGGGGGACAGGGGGTCTGCAATGAGCAGTTCTTC; CDR3 protein: CSVVGGQGVCNEQFF
clone size: few; J gene: TRBJ2-5; V gene: TRBV29-1; D gene: TRBD2; CDR3 DNA: TGCAGCGTTTTGACTAGCGGGGGAGAGACCCAGTACTTC; CDR3 protein: CSVLTSGGETQYF
clone size: once; J gene: TRBJ2-7; V gene: TRBV20-1; D gene: .; CDR3 DNA: TGCAGTGCCAAGGGGACCCCATACGAGCAGTACTTC; CDR3 protein: CSAKGTPYEQYF
clone size: .; J gene: TRBJ2-3; V gene: TRBV6-2/TRBV6-3; D gene: .; CDR3 DNA: TGTGCCAGCAGCCGCCCCTCAGATACGCAGTATTTT; CDR3 protein: CASSRPSDTQYF
clone size: .; J gene: TRBJ2-6; V gene: TRBV7-9; D gene: .; CDR3 DNA: TGTGCCAGCAGCACCGAGGGCCACGTCCTGACTTTC; CDR3 protein: CASSTEGHVLTF
clone size: .; J gene: TRBJ1-1; V gene: TRBV18; D gene: .; CDR3 DNA: TGTGCCAGCTCACCAATGGCCGCCCGGGAGACTGAAGCTTTCTTT; CDR3 protein: CASSPMAARETEAFF
clone size: .; J gene: TRBJ2-5; V gene: TRBV10-2; D gene: .; CDR3 DNA: TGCGCCAGCGTTCCCGGGCGGGGAGAGACCCAGTACTTC; CDR3 protein: CASVPGRGETQYF
clone size: .; J gene: TRBJ2-1; V gene: TRBV5-6; D gene: .; CDR3 DNA: TGTGCCAGCAGCTTGTTGGGGAGTTTCTACAATGAGCAGTTCTTC; CDR3 protein: CASSLLGSFYNEQFF
clone size: few; J gene: TRBJ2-3; V gene: TRBV29-1; D gene: .; CDR3 DNA: TGCAGCGCCGCACGGGCCACGGCCGATACGCAGTATTTT; CDR3 protein: CSAARATADTQYF
clone size: .; J gene: TRBJ2-4; V gene: TRBV15; D gene: .; CDR3 DNA: TGTGCCACCAGCAGGGGGTTTACAGAAAACATTCAGTACTTC; CDR3 protein: CATSRGFTENIQYF
clone size: .; J gene: TRBJ2-5; V gene: TRBV7-2; D gene: TRBD2; CDR3 DNA: TGTGCCAGCAGCTTAGGGACTAGCGGGGGGTCTCCAGGGGAGACCCAGTACTTC; CDR3 protein: CASSLGTSGGSPGETQYF
clone size: once; J gene: TRBJ2-3; V gene: TRBV5-1; D gene: .; CDR3 DNA: TGCGCCAGCAGCTTGCACAGTGGTACAGATACGCAGTATTTT; CDR3 protein: CASSLHSGTDTQYF
clone size: .; J gene: TRBJ2-7; V gene: TRBV12-5; D gene: TRBD1; CDR3 DNA: TGTGCTAGTGGTTTGGTCCAGGGACAGGGTTTGTACGAGCAGTACTTC; CDR3 protein: CASGLVQGQGLYEQYF
clone size: .; J gene: TRBJ2-5; V gene: TRBV10-1; D gene: .; CDR3 DNA: TGCGCCAGCAGTGAGTCAGGGGGCAGGGGGGAACGAGAGACCCAGTACTTC; CDR3 protein: CASSESGGRGERETQYF
clone size: .; J gene: TRBJ2-5; V gene: TRBV4-1; D gene: TRBD2; CDR3 DNA: TGCGCCAGCGGCCGCCGGGGACTAGCACAAGAGACCCAGTACTTC; CDR3 protein: CASGRRGLAQETQYF
clone size: .; J gene: TRBJ2-1; V gene: TRBV18; D gene: .; CDR3 DNA: TGTGCCAGCTCCCCCGGGACACAAACCTACAATGAGCAGTTCTTC; CDR3 protein: CASSPGTQTYNEQFF
clone size: once; J gene: TRBJ2-7; V gene: TRBV2; D gene: .; CDR3 DNA: TGTGCCAGCAAGGGGCTGTCCTGCGAGCAGTACTTC; CDR3 protein: CASKGLSCEQYF
clone size: .; J gene: TRBJ2-3; V gene: TRBV6-5; D gene: .; CDR3 DNA: TGTGCCAGCAGACTAACTCGGGGAGATACGCAGTATTTT; CDR3 protein: CASRLTRGDTQYF
clone size: .; J gene: TRBJ1-1; V gene: TRBV2; D gene: .; CDR3 DNA: TGTGCCAGCAGGGGGGCCTACGATGGCCATGAAGCTTTCTTT; CDR3 protein: CASRGAYDGHEAFF
clone size: once; J gene: TRBJ2-7; V gene: TRBV5-1; D gene: TRBD1; CDR3 DNA: TGCGCCAGCAGCTCGGACAGGGAGAGCGGCGAGCAGTACTTC; CDR3 protein: CASSSDRESGEQYF